Listed here are 30 T cell receptor beta chains from one sample, sequenced in a study of blood T cell repertoires in COVID-19. Here immunoSEQ multiplex PCR was the method, and the copy in TCRdb shows in-frame clones only, minus some. The sample yields hundreds of thousands of clones, about 82% seen once. Sequencing used peripheral blood. These receptors were collected from a middle-aged man with active or convalescent COVID-19.

The rearrangement links TRBV6-1 to TRBJ2-7, with D maybe TRBD2 (6 bases). Trimming took off 6 bases at V and 7 bases at J, with 22 bases between the two ends. Germline V gene lookup returns CDR1 MNHNS and CDR2 SASEGT. This CDR3 has 15 amino acids. The DNA of the CDR3 is TGTGCCAGCAGGGGCCCTAGCGACACTGCTGGGGAGCAGTACTTC. As protein: CASRGPSDTAGEQYF.

The chain couples TRBV12-3 or TRBV12-4 to TRBJ1-2; D gene ambiguous. This CDR3 is 13 amino acids long. The germline V and J ends were trimmed by 5 bases and 3 bases, with 10 bases remaining between them. The CDR3 sequence: CASSNKRDYGYTF. As DNA, the CDR3 is TGTGCCAGCAGTAACAAGCGGGACTATGGCTACACCTTC.

The chain employs TRBV6-5 and TRBJ2-5; possibly TRBD1 for D (6 bases). The V gene's germline CDR1 is MNHEY and CDR2 SVGAGI. Trimming took 8 bases from V and 2 from J, leaving 12 bases between them. The CDR3 totals 13 residues. Here the CDR3 DNA reads TGTGCCAGCTCGAGGGGGATACAAGAGACCCAGTACTTC. Its protein is CASSRGIQETQYF.

The chain links TRBV28 to TRBJ2-3; 12 nucleotides match TRBD1. The CDR3 has 23 residues. Germline CDR1 MDHEN, CDR2 SYDVKM. The V gene end was trimmed by 5 bases and the J gene end by 0 bases; junction bases not matched to a gene: 24. CDR3 amino acids: CASSHYGTGGKGHSGASTDTQYF. In DNA, the CDR3 is TGTGCCAGCAGTCACTACGGGACAGGGGGCAAAGGCCACAGTGGAGCTAGCACAGATACGCAGTATTTT. Looking up the rest from reference TRBV28 and TRBJ2-3 gives the full variable domain: DVKVTQSSRYLVKRTGEKVFLECVQDMDHENMFWYRQDPGLGLRLIYFSYDVKMKEKGDIPEGYSVSREKKERFSLILESASTNQTSMYLCASSHYGTGGKGHSGASTDTQYFGPGTRLTVL.

This chain connects TRBV7-2 to TRBJ1-2, with a tentative D call TRBD1 (6 bases). Per the germline V gene, CDR1 is SGHTA and CDR2 is FQGNSA. With 2 bases removed from V and 4 bases from J, the gap between germline ends came to 8 bases. CDR3 size: 13 residues. The CDR3 sequence: CASSLSGAYGYTF. The CDR3 DNA reads as TGTGCCAGCAGCTTATCAGGGGCCTATGGCTACACCTTC.

This chain uses TRBV19 with TRBJ1-1, with 8 bases that match TRBD1. CDR1 and CDR2 (germline): LNHDA, SQIVND (reference sequence). The V and J ends lost 7 bases and 3 bases, in that order; junction bases with no gene match: 7. This CDR3 comprises 14 residues. The CDR3 protein is CASTRGREDTEAFF. CDR3 nucleotide sequence: TGTGCCAGTACCAGGGGGCGCGAGGACACTGAAGCTTTCTTT.

The J gene is TRBJ2-1, the V gene TRBV28; TRBD1 matches at 8 bases. CDR3 length: 15 residues. CDR1 is MDHEN and CDR2 is SYDVKM in the germline V gene. V was pared by 7 bases and J by 0 bases, with 5 bases of the junction left unmatched. CDR3 loop: CASKTGDGSYNEQFF. The CDR3 DNA follows: TGTGCCAGCAAGACAGGGGACGGCTCCTACAATGAGCAGTTCTTC.

The chain has TRBV9 and TRBJ1-1, with 8 bases fitting TRBD1. Trimming removed 4 bases from V and 7 bases from J; junction bases left unmatched: 9. Looked up from germline, CDR1 is SGDLS and CDR2 is YYNGEE. The CDR3 extends over 14 amino acids. The CDR3 loop reads CASSPWTGQGEAFF. The CDR3 DNA is TGTGCCAGCAGCCCCTGGACAGGGCAAGGTGAAGCTTTCTTT.

This clone was picked up a small number of times. This chain uses TRBV4-1 with TRBJ2-7, with 9 bases that match TRBD1. CDR3 length equals 15 residues. V was clipped by 6 bases and J by 6 bases; unmatched bases: 12. Germline V lookup: CDR1 MGHRA, CDR2 YSYEKL. The CDR3 sequence is CASSALGDRVPEQYF. The CDR3 region has the DNA TGCGCCAGCAGTGCCCTCGGGGACAGGGTACCCGAGCAGTACTTC.

The J gene is TRBJ2-1, the V gene TRBV14, with D perhaps TRBD2 (6 bases). The germline V and J ends were trimmed by 6 bases and 1 base, with 10 bases remaining between them. CDR1 SGHDN and CDR2 FVKESK come from the germline V gene. The CDR3 sequence is 14 residues long. This CDR3 is CASSLRGSYNEQFF. The CDR3 DNA sequence: TGTGCCAGCAGTCTGCGGGGATCCTACAATGAGCAGTTCTTC.

The V gene is TRBV2, the J gene TRBJ1-2, with D maybe TRBD1 (5 bases). This CDR3 is 13 amino acids long. The V gene's germline CDR1 is SNHLY and CDR2 FYNNEI. Trimming removed 6 bases at V and 4 bases at J, with 12 bases between. The CDR3 coding sequence is TGTGCCAGCAGCCCGACAGCGATCTATGGCTACACCTTC. Protein: CASSPTAIYGYTF. Filled out from reference TRBV2 and TRBJ1-2, the complete variable domain reads EPEVTQTPSHQVTQMGQEVILRCVPISNHLYFYWYRQILGQKVEFLVSFYNNEISEKSEIFDDQFSVERPDGSNFTLKIRSTKLEDSAMYFCASSPTAIYGYTFGSGTRLTVV.

The genes are TRBV5-6 and TRBJ1-3; D perhaps matches TRBD1 (6 bases). With 1 base removed from V and 3 bases from J, the gap between germline ends came to 11 bases. The length of the CDR3 is 15 residues. Germline loops: CDR1 SGHDT, CDR2 YYEEEE. The CDR3 sequence is CASSLQGGLGNTIYF. DNA for the CDR3: TGTGCCAGCAGCTTGCAAGGGGGTCTTGGAAACACCATATATTTT.

The DNA of the CDR3 is TGTGCCTGGAGCGGCGGGAGCACAGATACGCAGTATTTT. This codes for CAWSGGSTDTQYF. The chain is built from TRBV30 and TRBJ2-3, with a weak D call TRBD2 (5 bases). Germline assignment: CDR1 GTSNPN and CDR2 SVGIG (reference sequence). The CDR3 extends over 13 amino acids. V was clipped by 3 bases and J by 0 bases, with 7 bases between them.

The genes are TRBV7-2 and TRBJ2-1; a possible D gene is TRBD2 (6 bases). The CDR3 spans 13 residues. Germline V gives CDR1 SGHTA, CDR2 FQGNSA. Trimming left V 2 bases short and J 10 bases short, with 12 bases between. The CDR3 region is CASSLRRELEQFF. CDR3 coding DNA: TGTGCCAGCAGCTTACGGCGGGAATTAGAGCAGTTCTTC.

The J gene is TRBJ1-5, the V gene TRBV2; TRBD1 might be the D (5 bases). There are 14 residues in the CDR3. Trimming removed 3 bases at V and 7 bases at J, with 13 bases between. Per germline, CDR1 SNHLY and CDR2 FYNNEI. In DNA, the CDR3 is TGTGCCAGCAGTGAGCAGGGCATCCTCCAGCCCCAGCATTTT. This sequence encodes CASSEQGILQPQHF. Variable domain in full (rest from reference TRBV2 and TRBJ1-5): EPEVTQTPSHQVTQMGQEVILRCVPISNHLYFYWYRQILGQKVEFLVSFYNNEISEKSEIFDDQFSVERPDGSNFTLKIRSTKLEDSAMYFCASSEQGILQPQHFGDGTRLSIL.

This chain uses TRBV20-1 with TRBJ1-1, with a tentative D call TRBD1 (5 bases). Germline V gives CDR1 DFQATT, CDR2 SNEGSKA (reference sequence). Trimming took 3 bases from V and 11 from J, leaving 13 bases between them. The CDR3 covers 11 residues. The CDR3: CSARNRFGAFF. In DNA form, the CDR3 reads TGCAGTGCTAGGAACAGGTTTGGGGCTTTCTTT.

The chain has TRBV6-5 and TRBJ1-2, with 9 bases fitting TRBD1. V shed 7 bases, J shed 4 bases, and the junction held 7 bases outside the gene matches. The CDR3 totals 14 residues. The germline V gene has CDR1 MNHEY and CDR2 SVGAGI. The CDR3 DNA reads as TGTGCCAGCACCCCGGGACAGGGTCCCTATGGCTACACCTTC. Translating it yields CASTPGQGPYGYTF.

This CDR3 is CASSFQTIAGGANTGELFF. The DNA for the CDR3 is TGCGCCAGCAGCTTCCAAACCATAGCGGGAGGGGCGAACACCGGGGAGCTGTTTTTT. V and J are TRBV5-1 and TRBJ2-2; 11 bases map to TRBD2. CDR1 SGHRS and CDR2 YFSETQ come from the germline V gene. The CDR3 runs 19 residues. After removal of 2 bases from V and 0 bases from J, the junction contained 9 bases not matched to a gene.

The chain carries TRBV5-5 and TRBJ2-7; the D gene is possibly TRBD1 (6 bases). V dropped 0 bases and J dropped 7 bases, with 23 bases sitting between them. CDR1 and CDR2 from the germline V gene are SGHKS and YYEKEE (reference sequence). The CDR3 is 17 residues long. CDR3 amino acids: CASSLALLGALSGEQYF. CDR3 in DNA: TGTGCCAGCAGCTTGGCTTTATTGGGGGCCCTATCTGGGGAGCAGTACTTC.

This sequence joins TRBV7-2 and TRBJ2-1; D ambiguous. The CDR3 has 18 amino acids. V was shortened by 2 bases and J by 3 bases, with 20 bases between the two germline ends. Per germline, CDR1 SGHTA and CDR2 FQGNSA. The CDR3 reads CASSLNSGGGLVYNEQFF. DNA of the CDR3: TGTGCCAGCAGCTTAAATAGTGGCGGCGGTCTTGTCTACAATGAGCAGTTCTTC.

CDR3 sequence reads: CANAGSDYGYTF. CDR3 nucleotides: TGTGCAAATGCCGGGTCGGACTATGGCTACACCTTC. The chain couples TRBV18 to TRBJ1-2; D gene ambiguous. The CDR3 is made up of 12 amino acids. CDR1 is KGHSH, CDR2 LQKENI, per germline.

The rearrangement uses TRBV18 and TRBJ1-1, with D uncertain. Deletions cut 1 base from V and 7 bases from J, with 13 bases between. The CDR3 totals 14 residues. Germline lookup yields CDR1 KGHSH and CDR2 LQKENI. The CDR3 bases are TGTGCCAGCTCACCACTTGGAGGGCAGGTTGAAGCTTTCTTT. This encodes CASSPLGGQVEAFF.

In its sample, this clone was seen a few times. The rearrangement joins TRBV5-8 to TRBJ1-5; 11 bases match TRBD1. The V gene's germline CDR1 is SGHTS and CDR2 YDEGEE. J lost 7 bases, V lost 4 bases, and 4 bases had no gene match. This CDR3 is 14 amino acids long. This CDR3 reads CASSPGQGGQPQHF. The CDR3 nucleotides are TGTGCCAGCAGCCCGGGACAGGGGGGCCAGCCCCAGCATTTT.

The chain links TRBV7-8 to TRBJ1-5; 11 bases agree with TRBD1. Germline loops: CDR1 SGHVS, CDR2 FQNEAQ. V was clipped by 1 base and J by 6 bases; unmatched bases: 14. The CDR3 is made up of 19 amino acids. The CDR3 protein is CASSLGRVLGQGASQPQHF. Written as DNA, the CDR3 is TGTGCCAGCAGCTTAGGGAGGGTTCTAGGACAGGGGGCGTCTCAGCCCCAGCATTTT. Together with reference TRBV7-8 and TRBJ1-5, the CDR3 gives the full variable domain: GAGVSQSPRYKVAKRGQDVALRCDPISGHVSLFWYQQALGQGPEFLTYFQNEAQLDKSGLPSDRFFAERPEGSVSTLKIQRTQQEDSAVYLCASSLGRVLGQGASQPQHFGDGTRLSIL.

The chain is built from TRBV18 and TRBJ1-3, with D uncertain. The assigned J gene may be wrong: the sequence end matches TRBJ2-2 better. In germline, CDR1 is KGHSH, CDR2 LQKENI. The CDR3 runs to 15 residues. CDR3 in amino acids: CASSPNSRDTGELFF. The CDR3 DNA is TGTGCCAGCTCACCGAATAGCCGGGACACCGGGGAGCTGTTTTTT.

The chain has TRBV21-1 and TRBJ1-1; the table names TRBD1, a call not compared with the DNA. TRBV21-1 is a pseudogene locus. The CDR3 has 18 residues. CDR3 nucleotides: TGTGCCAGCAGAACACCACCGACAGGGGGTGGGTCGGACACTGAAGCTTTCTTT. Translated: CASRTPPTGGGSDTEAFF.

The CDR3 DNA follows: TGTGCCAGCAGCTTAGAACGGGGCTACAATGAGCAGTTCTTC. Residues: CASSLERGYNEQFF. The chain combines TRBV11-1 with TRBJ2-1; maybe TRBD2 (5 bases). The CDR3 length is 14 residues. The V gene lost 1 base and the J gene lost 3 bases, with 7 bases spanning the gap. CDR1 SGHAT and CDR2 FQDESV come from the germline V gene (reference sequence).

The chain employs TRBV5-1 and TRBJ2-7, with 15 bases matching TRBD2. Germline loops: CDR1 SGHRS, CDR2 YFSETQ. V gave up 4 bases and J gave up 8 bases; unmatched junction bases: 4. There are 14 residues in the CDR3. For the CDR3, the DNA is TGCGCCAGCAGCCCGGGACTAGCGGGAGGTCAGCAGTACTTC. Translating it yields CASSPGLAGGQQYF.

This clone was detected only once. The CDR3 DNA is TGTGCCAGCCGGGGGGACAATGAGCAGTTCTTC. This sequence encodes CASRGDNEQFF. The V gene is TRBV9, the J gene TRBJ2-1, with TRBD2 matching over 7 bases. The trim removed 7 bases at V and 5 bases at J, leaving 0 bases unmatched. The germline gives CDR1 SGDLS, CDR2 YYNGEE. The CDR3 has 11 amino acids.

DNA for the CDR3: TGTGCCAGCAGCCAAGATCGCGGGACTAGCGGCCGGGGTACGCAGTATTTT. It is translated as CASSQDRGTSGRGTQYF. The chain is built from TRBV4-2 and TRBJ2-3, with 11 bases that match TRBD2. There are 17 residues in the CDR3. Germline V gives CDR1 LGHNA, CDR2 YNFKEQ. Unmatched junction bases numbered 10, after V lost 0 bases and J lost 8 bases.